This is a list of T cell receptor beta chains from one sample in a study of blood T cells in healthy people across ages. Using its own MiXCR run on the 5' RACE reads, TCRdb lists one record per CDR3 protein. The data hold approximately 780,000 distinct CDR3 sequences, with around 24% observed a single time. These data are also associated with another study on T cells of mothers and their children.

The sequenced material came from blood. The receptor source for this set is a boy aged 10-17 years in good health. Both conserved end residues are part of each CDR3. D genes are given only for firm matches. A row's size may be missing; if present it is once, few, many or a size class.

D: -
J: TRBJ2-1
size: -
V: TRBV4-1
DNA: TGCGCCAGCAGCCAAGATGAGACCTACAATGAGCAGTTCTTC
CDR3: CASSQDETYNEQFF

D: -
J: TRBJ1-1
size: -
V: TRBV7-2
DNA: TGTGCCAGCAGCCCGAGGGACGGATCGATTTATGAAGCTTTCTTT
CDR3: CASSPRDGSIYEAFF

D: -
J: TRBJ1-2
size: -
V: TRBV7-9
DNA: TGTGCCAGCAGCCTTGCTGTGTCAGTTCTGCGGGGCTACACCTTC
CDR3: CASSLAVSVLRGYTF

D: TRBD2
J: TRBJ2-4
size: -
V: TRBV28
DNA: TGTGCCAGCAGTTTATCTGGACTAGCGGGGGGGCCCCTAGCCAAAAACATTCAGTACTTC
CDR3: CASSLSGLAGGPLAKNIQYF

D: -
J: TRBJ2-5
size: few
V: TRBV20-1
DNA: TGCAGTGCTAACGGCCCAGGGAGAGGGCAAGAGACCCAGTACTTC
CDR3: CSANGPGRGQETQYF

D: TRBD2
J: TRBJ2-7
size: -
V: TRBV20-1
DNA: TGCAGTGCTAGTGAAGCGGGGAGCTCCTACGAGCAGTACTTC
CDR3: CSASEAGSSYEQYF

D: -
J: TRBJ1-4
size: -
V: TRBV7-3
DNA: TGTGCCAGCAGCTCTTCCCCGGGACGGGTGAATGAAAAACTGTTTTTT
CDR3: CASSSSPGRVNEKLFF

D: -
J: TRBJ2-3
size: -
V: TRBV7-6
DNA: TGTGCCAGCAGCTCGGGCAGGGCCAGCACAGATACGCAGTATTTT
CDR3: CASSSGRASTDTQYF

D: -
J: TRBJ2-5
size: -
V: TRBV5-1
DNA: TGCGCCAGCTCCGAAGGGCTTTTTGGGGAGACCCAGTACTTC
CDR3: CASSEGLFGETQYF

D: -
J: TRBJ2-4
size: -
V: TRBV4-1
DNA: TGCGCCAGCAGCCAACAGGGCCAAAACATTCAGTACTTC
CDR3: CASSQQGQNIQYF

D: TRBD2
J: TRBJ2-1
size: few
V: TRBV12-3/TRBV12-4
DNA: TGTGCCAGCGGGCCTAGGCTAGCGGGGTACTACAATGAGCAGTTCTTC
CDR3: CASGPRLAGYYNEQFF

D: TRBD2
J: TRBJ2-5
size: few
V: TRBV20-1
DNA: TGCAGTGCTAGGCTAGCGGGGGGGCGAGGAGAGACCCAGTACTTC
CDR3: CSARLAGGRGETQYF

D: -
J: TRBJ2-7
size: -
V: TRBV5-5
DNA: TGTGCCAGCAGCCAGGACTACTTCTCCTACGAGCAGCACTTC
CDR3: CASSQDYFSYEQHF

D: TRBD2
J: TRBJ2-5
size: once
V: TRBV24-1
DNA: TGTGCCACCAGTGAAGCGGGAGACGTCCAAGAGACCCAGTACTTC
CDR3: CATSEAGDVQETQYF

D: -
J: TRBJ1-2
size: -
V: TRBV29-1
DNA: TGCAGCGTCCTACAGAACTATGGCTACACCTTC
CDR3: CSVLQNYGYTF

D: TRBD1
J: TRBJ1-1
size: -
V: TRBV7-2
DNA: TGTGCCAGCAGATACAGGGGGGGAAACACTGAAGCTTTCTTT
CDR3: CASRYRGGNTEAFF

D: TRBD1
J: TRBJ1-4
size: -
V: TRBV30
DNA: TGTGCCTGGAGGGGGACAGGGGGGAATGAGCTGGAACTGTTTTTT
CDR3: CAWRGTGGNELELFF

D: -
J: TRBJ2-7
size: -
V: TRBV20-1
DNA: TGCAGTGCTAGAGATCTAGGCTCCCTTTCCTACGAGCAGTACTTC
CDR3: CSARDLGSLSYEQYF